These 30 T cell receptor beta chains were all obtained from the same sample, sequenced in a study of blood T cell repertoires in COVID-19. Data came from immunoSEQ multiplex PCR; TCRdb stores just in-frame clones and leaves some out. The data hold 65,000 to 75,000 clones, with about 88% observed a single time. Sequences were obtained from peripheral blood. Every receptor here comes from a middle-aged man with acute or convalescent COVID-19.

The chain has TRBV2 and TRBJ1-2, with 8 positions matching TRBD1. The ends lost 6 bases at V and 7 bases at J; junction bases unmatched: 10. The germline CDR1 and CDR2 sequences are SNHLY and FYNNEI. CDR3 length: 14 residues. CDR3 DNA: TGTGCCAGCAGAGAGGCCCACGGGACAGGTGGCTACACCTTC. As protein: CASREAHGTGGYTF.

J is TRBJ2-7 and V is TRBV19; a weak D match, TRBD2 (6 bases). CDR3 length equals 15 residues. V gave up 7 bases and J gave up 3 bases, with 19 bases separating them. Looked up from germline, CDR1 is LNHDA and CDR2 is SQIVND (reference sequence). CDR3 amino acids: CASTLSPGLHYEQYF. The CDR3 nucleotides read TGTGCCAGTACTCTATCTCCGGGACTTCACTACGAGCAGTACTTC.

As regards this clone: One end of the junction does not line up with germline, which may come from a read error. This rearrangement joins TRBV27 to TRBJ2-3; 13 nucleotides line up with TRBD2. The germline CDR1 and CDR2 sequences are MNHEY and SMNVEV (reference sequence). The CDR3 totals 16 residues. The CDR3 DNA sequence: TGTGCCAGCAGTCTGGGGACTAGCGGGACCACAGATATGCAGTATTTT. It yields the protein CASSLGTSGTTDMQYF.

V gene TRBV27 combines with J gene TRBJ2-5, with 11 bases matching TRBD2. V trimming: 5 bases; J trimming: 7 bases; junction bases outside the gene matches: 6. The CDR3 has 14 residues. From germline, CDR1 is MNHEY and CDR2 SMNVEV (reference sequence). The CDR3 sequence: CASSLTSGAGTQYF. Written as DNA, the CDR3 is TGTGCCAGCAGTCTGACTAGCGGGGCAGGGACCCAGTACTTC.

This clone appeared once. The V and J genes are TRBV2 and TRBJ1-1; D not resolved. V was shortened by 4 bases and J by 3 bases, with 9 bases between the two germline ends. Germline V gene sequence: CDR1 SNHLY, CDR2 FYNNEI. This CDR3 is built from 13 residues. CDR3 sequence: CASSGALYTEAFF. In DNA form, the CDR3 reads TGTGCCAGCAGTGGAGCACTCTACACTGAAGCTTTCTTT.

The chain joins TRBV6-8 to TRBJ2-7, with 7 nucleotides matching TRBD2. Germline loops: CDR1 MNHGY, CDR2 SAAAGT. V lost 7 bases and J lost 5; bases outside the gene matches: 14. This CDR3 has 15 residues. This CDR3 is CASTDSGPGVDEQYV. The CDR3 bases are TGTGCCAGCACTGATAGCGGGCCTGGCGTGGACGAGCAGTACGTC.

The chain couples TRBV28 to TRBJ1-3; 11 nucleotides align to TRBD1. Germline trimming cut 5 bases from V and 5 bases from J; bases unmatched to any gene: 5. The CDR3 loop spans 15 amino acids. CDR1 and CDR2 from the germline V gene are MDHEN and SYDVKM. In DNA form, the CDR3 reads TGTGCCAGCAGTGCACGGACAGGGGGCAGAAACACCATATATTTT. It is translated as CASSARTGGRNTIYF.

V is TRBV18 and J is TRBJ1-5; 10 nucleotides align to TRBD1. J was trimmed by 6 bases and V by 4 bases; bases with no gene match: 3. The germline CDR1 and CDR2 sequences are KGHSH and LQKENI. CDR3 length: 14 residues. The CDR3 loop is CASSQDRGFQPQHF. Here the CDR3 DNA reads TGTGCCAGCTCACAGGACAGGGGGTTTCAGCCCCAGCATTTT.

The chain recombines TRBV25-1 with TRBJ1-2, with a tentative D call TRBD1 (5 bases). The CDR3 has 12 amino acids. CDR1 is MGHDK, CDR2 SYGVNS, per germline. The germline V and J ends were trimmed by 6 bases and 2 bases, with 7 bases remaining between them. DNA for the CDR3: TGTGCCAGCAGGACAGACAACTATGGCTACACCTTC. Translated: CASRTDNYGYTF.

This chain connects TRBV28 to TRBJ2-3, with D unclear. In germline, CDR1 is MDHEN, CDR2 SYDVKM. The V gene lost 6 bases and the J gene lost 4 bases, with 8 bases spanning the gap. The CDR3 contains 12 residues. The CDR3 region is CASRPTPDTQYF. DNA for the CDR3: TGTGCCAGCAGGCCTACTCCAGATACGCAGTATTTT.

This rearrangement joins TRBV19 to TRBJ2-7; the D gene is possibly TRBD2 (6 bases). Trimming took 3 bases from V and 2 from J, leaving 11 bases between them. The V gene's germline CDR1 is LNHDA and CDR2 SQIVND (reference sequence). The CDR3 has 14 amino acids. The CDR3 DNA reads TGTGCCAGTAGTATTGGGACTTATGCCTACGAGCAGTACTTC. Encoded protein: CASSIGTYAYEQYF.

The V call is TRBV5-6, the J call TRBJ2-5, with D tentatively TRBD1 (6 bases). The CDR3 has 16 amino acids. Germline V CDR1 and CDR2: SGHDT, YYEEEE. V lost 0 bases and J 9 bases, leaving 21 bases between the germline ends. In nucleotides, the CDR3 is TGTGCCAGCAGCTTGGAATCAGTAGGGGGAGTAATTCCCCAGTACTTC. Its protein product is CASSLESVGGVIPQYF.

The chain couples TRBV10-1 to TRBJ2-3; 10 bases align to TRBD1. V trimming: 2 bases; J trimming: 4 bases; junction bases outside the gene matches: 0. Germline V gene data show CDR1 as WNHNN and CDR2 as SYGVQD (reference sequence). The CDR3 runs 14 residues. The CDR3 DNA sequence: TGCGCCAGCAGTGAGGGACAGGGGGCAGATACGCAGTATTTT. Amino acids: CASSEGQGADTQYF.

This chain connects TRBV10-3 to TRBJ1-5, with D perhaps matching TRBD1 (5 bases). V lost 4 bases and J 7 bases, leaving 17 bases between the germline ends. Germline V gene sequence: CDR1 ENHRY, CDR2 SYGVKD. The CDR3 covers 15 residues. CDR3 region: CAISAEGRGFQPQHF. The CDR3 nucleotides are TGTGCCATCAGTGCGGAGGGAAGGGGTTTCCAGCCCCAGCATTTT.

The chain joins TRBV19 to TRBJ1-3; 8 bases are shared with TRBD1. This CDR3 spans 16 amino acids. V trimming: 7 bases; J trimming: 0 bases; junction bases outside the gene matches: 8. Per germline, CDR1 LNHDA and CDR2 SQIVND (reference sequence). CDR3 region: CASKTTGGVSGNTIYF. The CDR3 region has the DNA TGTGCCAGTAAAACTACAGGGGGAGTCTCTGGAAACACCATATATTTT.

The V call is TRBV3-1 (or the pseudogene TRBV3-2), the J call TRBJ2-5, with 8 bases fitting TRBD2. The CDR3 has 15 amino acids. The germline V gene encodes CDR1 LGHDT and CDR2 YNNKEL (reference sequence). V was clipped by 2 bases and J by 2 bases; unmatched bases: 4. In DNA, the CDR3 is TGTGCCAGCAGCCAACATACTAGCGGACAAGAGACCCAGTACTTC. Its translation is CASSQHTSGQETQYF.

The chain has TRBV7-9 and TRBJ2-7; the match to TRBD1 covers 8 bases. Germline-derived CDR1 and CDR2 are SEHNR and FQNEAQ (reference sequence). This CDR3 contains 13 residues. Unmatched junction bases numbered 6, after V lost 7 bases and J lost 4 bases. The CDR3 here is CASTGQVSYEQYF. The DNA for the CDR3 is TGTGCCAGCACGGGACAGGTTTCTTACGAGCAGTACTTC.

This clone was seen a handful of times. V gene TRBV27 combines with J gene TRBJ1-2, with a possible D match to TRBD1 (6 bases). V dropped 4 bases and J dropped 7 bases, with 22 bases sitting between them. The CDR3 runs to 16 residues. Per the germline V gene, CDR1 is MNHEY and CDR2 is SMNVEV (reference sequence). CDR3 region: CASSYSLLGQPTGYTF. The CDR3, as DNA: TGTGCCAGCAGTTACTCTTTATTGGGACAACCTACTGGCTACACCTTC.

The sample holds one count of this clone. This sequence joins TRBV11-1 and TRBJ1-3; D not resolved. Trimming cost V 5 bases and J 9 bases, with 11 bases left between them. The CDR3 is made up of 12 amino acids. CDR1 and CDR2 from the germline V gene are SGHAT and FQDESV (reference sequence). CDR3 sequence reads: CASSHPSGTIYF. The CDR3 region has the DNA TGTGCCAGCAGCCATCCTTCGGGCACCATATATTTT. The whole variable domain, remainder taken from reference TRBV11-1 and TRBJ1-3, is EAEVAQSPRYKITEKSQAVAFWCDPISGHATLYWYRQILGQGPELLVQFQDESVVDDSQLPKDRFSAERLKGVDSTLKIQPAELGDSAMYLCASSHPSGTIYFGEGSWLTVV.

In this sample, this clone turned up a few times. The gene calls are TRBV27 and TRBJ2-7, with 10 bases lining up with TRBD2. The germline V gene encodes CDR1 MNHEY and CDR2 SMNVEV (reference sequence). This CDR3 contains 15 residues. V shed 6 bases and J 0 bases; nucleotides not matched to a gene: 5. The CDR3 nucleotides read TGTGCCAGCAGGCCTGGACTAGCGGTCTCCTACGAGCAGTACTTC. Its translation is CASRPGLAVSYEQYF.

The chain uses TRBV10-2 and TRBJ2-5; no clear D gene. Trimming took 6 bases from V and 5 from J, leaving 13 bases between them. CDR1 is WSHSY, CDR2 SAAADI, per germline. The CDR3 is 13 amino acids. Here the CDR3 DNA reads TGCGCCAGCAGGGTCCCCTTCTACGAGACCCAGTACTTC. This gives the protein CASRVPFYETQYF.

With respect to this clone: Other DNA sequences in the same sample also yield this CDR3. J is TRBJ2-1 and V is TRBV7-2, with D uncertain. From germline, CDR1 is SGHTA and CDR2 FQGNSA. CDR3 length equals 12 residues. The V end was cut by 1 base, the J end by 8 bases, with 6 bases between. Written as DNA, the CDR3 is TGTGCCAGCAGCTTAGTGGCGGATGAGCAGTTCTTC. It specifies CASSLVADEQFF.

The chain carries TRBV7-2 and TRBJ1-5; D is perhaps TRBD1 (6 bases). The ends were cut back, 5 bases at V and 0 bases at J, with 8 bases in the middle. In germline, CDR1 is SGHTA, CDR2 FQGNSA. This CDR3 has 14 residues. This CDR3 reads CASSRDTSNQPQHF. The CDR3 DNA follows: TGTGCCAGCAGCCGGGACACTAGCAATCAGCCCCAGCATTTT.

The chain links TRBV28 to TRBJ1-4; D is possibly TRBD1 (6 bases). Per the germline V gene, CDR1 is MDHEN and CDR2 is SYDVKM. This CDR3 region has 15 residues. V was clipped by 6 bases and J by 3 bases, with 14 bases between them. The CDR3 region has the DNA TGTGCCAGCAGCCGGCAGGGGATAGCTAATGAAAAACTGTTTTTT. This sequence encodes CASSRQGIANEKLFF.

V is TRBV3-1 (or the pseudogene TRBV3-2) and J is TRBJ1-1; 9 nucleotides match TRBD1. Trimming removed 10 bases from V and 5 bases from J; junction bases left unmatched: 5. There are 12 residues in the CDR3. CDR1 is LGHDT and CDR2 is YNNKEL in the germline V gene (reference sequence). The CDR3 region is CATRTGETEAFF. The CDR3 DNA is TGTGCCACCCGGACAGGGGAGACTGAAGCTTTCTTT.

Note on this clone: A read error may account for a junction end that differs from germline. In the same sample, other DNA sequences code for this CDR3. This chain connects TRBV7-7 to TRBJ2-5, with a weak D call TRBD2 (5 bases). Germline CDR1 is SSHAT and CDR2 is FNYEAQ (reference sequence). This CDR3 region has 13 residues. DNA of the CDR3: TGCGCTAGCAGCTTAGACACCGAAGAGACCCAGTACTTC. Translation gives CASSLDTEETQYF.

V gene TRBV20-1 combines with J gene TRBJ1-5; D gene ambiguous. Germline V CDR1 and CDR2: DFQATT, SNEGSKA (reference sequence). Trimming took off 3 bases at V and 0 bases at J, with 9 bases between the two ends. CDR3 length: 14 amino acids. CDR3 sequence (DNA): TGCAGTGCTAGTATCGGGGTTAGCAATCAGCCCCAGCATTTT. It encodes CSASIGVSNQPQHF.

V and J are TRBV10-1 and TRBJ2-1, with D maybe TRBD1 (6 bases). V shed 8 bases and J shed 2 bases, with 13 bases lying between them. Germline CDR1 is WNHNN and CDR2 is SYGVQD (reference sequence). The CDR3 covers 14 residues. The CDR3, as DNA: TGCGCCAGCGGACCGGGACAAACCTACAATGAGCAGTTCTTC. Translated, it gives CASGPGQTYNEQFF.

This clone has only one observation. The chain is built from TRBV18 and TRBJ2-7, with 13 bases aligning to TRBD2. Trimming removed 3 bases from V and 7 bases from J; junction bases left unmatched: 3. CDR1 and CDR2 from the germline V gene are KGHSH and LQKENI. The CDR3 is 14 amino acids. For the CDR3, the DNA is TGTGCCAGCTCACCTCCGGGACTAGCGGGAGAGCAGTACTTC. This translates into CASSPPGLAGEQYF. The full variable domain, with the rest looked up from reference TRBV18 and TRBJ2-7, is NAGVMQNPRHLVRRRGQEARLRCSPMKGHSHVYWYRQLPEEGLKFMVYLQKENIIDESGMPKERFSAEFPKEGPSILRIQQVVRGDSAAYFCASSPPGLAGEQYFGPGTRLTVT.

The rearrangement uses TRBV6-1 and TRBJ1-2; D is ambiguous. CDR3 length equals 15 residues. Per the germline V gene, CDR1 is MNHNS and CDR2 is SASEGT. V was trimmed by 2 bases and J by 8 bases, leaving 18 bases between them. CDR3 coding DNA: TGTGCCAGCAGTGAACTTACGACGGACTCTTGGGGCTACACCTTC. Translated: CASSELTTDSWGYTF.